The clone carrying this T cell receptor beta chain was observed a handful of times. The target antigen is unknown. A second roughly 7 to 12 cycle PCR used barcoded and J-beta primers. One entry per CDR3 protein, called by TCRdb with MiXCR from the 5' RACE reads. In the table there are about a million distinct CDR3 sequences, about 53% of which are singletons. This record belongs to a study of blood T cells in healthy people across ages. CDR3 size: 17 residues. Germline trimming cut 3 bases from V and 2 bases from J; bases unmatched to any gene: 13. From germline, CDR1 is DFQATT and CDR2 SNEGSKA (reference sequence). Study results and limitations: PBMCs that were unsorted prevented a conclusive naive versus antigen-experienced comparison. Age brought a roughly linear fall in TCR beta diversity measured per million T cells.

Each donor supplied approximately 10 milliliters of peripheral blood. The sequencing input was blood. The receptor was derived from a woman in her sixties or seventies in good health. The rearrangement joins TRBV20-1 to TRBJ1-5; 7 nucleotides match TRBD1. CDR3 region: CSARSGRGSVGNQPQHF. CDR3 DNA: TGCAGTGCTAGGTCCGGCAGGGGGTCAGTAGGCAATCAGCCCCAGCATTTT.